What follows is one TCR beta chain and its context. Its antigen is not known. Donors contributed one heparinised blood draw apiece, averaging about 120 mL. The sequenced template was cDNA made from the entire isolated RNA. Only in-frame clones appear in the TCRdb table, and some are missing; sequencing was by immunoSEQ multiplex PCR. Found here are some 350,000 clones, 8.5% to 10% of them singletons; the top ten hold 0.45% to 0.65%. The CDR3 covers 15 residues. Germline trimming cut 1 base from V and 3 bases from J; bases unmatched to any gene: 3. CDR1 and CDR2 (germline): MNHEY, SMNVEV (reference sequence). The record originates from a study of beta chain features in type 1 diabetes. Study-level points and caveats: Moderately but significantly shorter TCRB CDR3s were found in Type 1 diabetes patients in all four CD4+ subsets. Type 1 diabetes patients had fewer VDJ junction insertions and more deletions.

The chain uses TRBV27 and TRBJ2-7; 10 bases match TRBD1. This TCR derives from a man aged 30 to 45 with type 1 diabetes. Sample: central memory CD4+ T cells from blood. CDR3 protein: CASSLWGTGDYEQYF. CDR3 coding DNA: TGTGCCAGCAGTTTATGGGGGACAGGGGACTACGAGCAGTACTTC.